These 31 T cell receptor beta chains came from one sample sequenced in a study of T cell repertoires in cytomegalovirus infection. TCRdb passed the reads through MiXCR, listing each CDR3 protein once. The data show 150,000 to 200,000 distinct CDR3 sequences, with about 21% seen just once and under 3.5% held by the top ten. Material: PBMCs. These receptors were obtained from a human donor in good health (CMV status not recorded). Some clones in this sample may be carry-over from other donors' samples.

The chain carries TRBV6-1 and TRBJ2-1; 11 positions agree with TRBD2. The V segment lost 5 bases and the J segment 0 bases; nucleotides outside the gene matches: 6. Germline V gene sequence: CDR1 MNHNS, CDR2 SASEGT. The CDR3 is 17 amino acids. As DNA, the CDR3 is TGTGCCAGCAGTCCGGGACTAGCGGTCAGCTCCTACAATGAGCAGTTCTTC. It codes for CASSPGLAVSSYNEQFF.

This clonotype has a handful of counts. V is TRBV12-3 or TRBV12-4 and J is TRBJ2-5; D ambiguous. V was trimmed by 3 bases and J by 2 bases, leaving 7 bases between them. The CDR3 spans 13 residues. CDR3 residues: CASSLVEQETQYF. The CDR3 DNA follows: TGTGCCAGCAGTTTGGTAGAGCAAGAGACCCAGTACTTC.

The rearrangement links TRBV18 to TRBJ1-1; D remains ambiguous. V lost 7 bases, J lost 1 base, and 7 bases lay in between. The CDR3 consists of 12 residues. The germline CDR1 and CDR2 sequences are KGHSH and LQKENI. The CDR3 sequence is CASLRRNTEAFF. The CDR3 DNA reads as TGTGCCAGCTTGCGACGGAACACTGAAGCTTTCTTT.

The chain has TRBV19 and TRBJ2-7; 9 bases are shared with TRBD2. CDR1 LNHDA and CDR2 SQIVND come from the germline V gene (reference sequence). CDR3 size: 15 residues. V lost 3 bases, J lost 7 bases, and 10 bases stayed unmatched. The CDR3 reads CASSILAGPDGEQYF. The CDR3, as DNA: TGTGCCAGTAGTATCCTAGCGGGACCGGATGGGGAGCAGTACTTC.

The table lists this clonotype with many counts. The genes are TRBV5-1 and TRBJ2-2; D is tentatively TRBD1 or TRBD2 (5 bases each). CDR1 and CDR2 (germline): SGHRS, YFSETQ. This CDR3 region has 17 residues. V gave up 5 bases and J gave up 5 bases, with 22 bases separating them. CDR3 sequence: CASRGPGTSPRTGELFF. CDR3 in DNA: TGCGCCAGCAGGGGTCCCGGGACCTCTCCCCGGACCGGGGAGCTGTTTTTT.

This clonotype was seen a few times. V gene TRBV28 combines with J gene TRBJ2-1; 8 positions agree with TRBD2. V was clipped by 1 base and J by 2 bases; unmatched bases: 7. CDR3 length equals 17 residues. From germline, CDR1 is MDHEN and CDR2 SYDVKM. CDR3 sequence (DNA): TGTGCCAGCAGTTTATTGCGGGGGACTAGGGCCTACAATGAGCAGTTCTTC. Protein sequence: CASSLLRGTRAYNEQFF.

Regarding this clonotype: Relative to the germline gene, one junction end is altered; a read error may explain this. CDR3 nucleotide sequence: TGTGCCAGCAGCCCCGGCGGGAACACTAAAGCTTTCTTT. Protein: CASSPGGNTKAFF. The V call is TRBV12-3 or TRBV12-4, the J call TRBJ1-1; D uncertain. The CDR3 is 13 residues long.

This clonotype was found many times. This chain connects TRBV27 to TRBJ2-5; D might be TRBD1 or TRBD2, each matching 5 bases. The V and J ends lost 5 bases and 4 bases respectively, with 17 bases between them. Germline CDR1 MNHEY, CDR2 SMNVEV (reference sequence). The CDR3 loop spans 15 amino acids. The CDR3 is CASSPFLGTGETQYF. DNA of the CDR3: TGTGCCAGCAGTCCTTTCTTGGGGACGGGAGAGACCCAGTACTTC.

The table lists this clonotype with a few counts. This chain uses TRBV7-9 with TRBJ2-1; possible D gene TRBD1, 5 bases. V lost 3 bases and J lost 10, with 16 bases in between. Germline V CDR1 and CDR2: SEHNR, FQNEAQ (reference sequence). The CDR3 has 14 amino acids. CDR3 loop: CASSFDRLRTEQFF. DNA of the CDR3: TGTGCCAGCAGCTTTGACCGCTTGCGGACAGAGCAGTTCTTC.

This clonotype was found a few times. V and J are TRBV20-1 and TRBJ2-1; 9 nucleotides align to TRBD2. J gave up 1 base and V 0 bases, and 4 bases lay outside the gene matches. This CDR3 region has 16 residues. From germline, CDR1 is DFQATT and CDR2 SNEGSKA (reference sequence). The DNA for the CDR3 is TGCAGTGCTAGAGATGGGCGGGGGGGGTCCTACAATGAGCAGTTCTTC. It yields the protein CSARDGRGGSYNEQFF.

This clonotype was counted between two and nine times. The chain has TRBV19 and TRBJ2-5; D call uncertain. The CDR3 consists of 13 residues. V was trimmed by 8 bases and J by 5 bases, leaving 15 bases between them. The V gene's germline CDR1 is LNHDA and CDR2 SQIVND (reference sequence). CDR3: CASLKLGSETQYF. CDR3 DNA: TGTGCCAGTTTGAAGTTAGGGTCGGAGACCCAGTACTTC.

The V gene is TRBV6-8, the J gene TRBJ2-5; the D is unclear. CDR3 length: 14 residues. CDR1 and CDR2 from the germline V gene are MNHGY and SAAAGT. V was clipped by 6 bases and J by 5 bases, with 16 bases between them. The CDR3 here is CASRRQTVGETQYF. The CDR3 nucleotides are TGTGCCAGCAGACGACAAACGGTGGGGGAGACCCAGTACTTC.

This chain links TRBV7-9 with TRBJ1-2; TRBD1 is a possible D gene (5 bases). With 3 bases removed from V and 5 bases from J, the gap between germline ends came to 10 bases. Germline lookup yields CDR1 SEHNR and CDR2 FQNEAQ (reference sequence). The CDR3 has 13 amino acids. The CDR3 is CASSFGGSYGYTF. For the CDR3, the DNA is TGTGCCAGCAGCTTCGGGGGATCGTATGGCTACACCTTC.

This clonotype has a handful of counts. The chain couples TRBV20-1 to TRBJ2-1; maybe TRBD1 (6 bases). The length of the CDR3 is 15 residues. The germline gives CDR1 DFQATT, CDR2 SNEGSKA (reference sequence). V lost 6 bases and J lost 7, with 22 bases in between. The CDR3 sequence: CSARDANRVGNEQFF. CDR3 nucleotide sequence: TGCAGTGCGCGTGACGCTAACAGGGTGGGGAATGAGCAGTTCTTC.

This clonotype has at least ten counts. The V gene is TRBV10-2, the J gene TRBJ1-6; TRBD1 agrees at 7 bases. The CDR3 length is 13 residues. Germline trimming cut 2 bases from V and 8 bases from J; bases unmatched to any gene: 0. Germline CDR1 is WSHSY and CDR2 is SAAADI. The CDR3 DNA follows: TGCGCCAGCAGTGAGGACAGGGATTCACCCCTCCACTTT. It is translated as CASSEDRDSPLHF.

This chain connects TRBV28 to TRBJ1-2, with D unresolved. Trimming removed 5 bases at V and 5 bases at J, with 9 bases between. The CDR3 is 12 residues long. Germline loops: CDR1 MDHEN, CDR2 SYDVKM. CDR3 sequence: CASSPLSYGYTF. The DNA of the CDR3 is TGTGCCAGCAGTCCACTTTCGTATGGCTACACCTTC.

This clonotype was counted between two and nine times. The V gene is TRBV7-3, the J gene TRBJ2-3, with TRBD2 matching 13 bases. Germline V gene data show CDR1 as SGHTA and CDR2 as FQGTGA. V shed 3 bases, J shed 4 bases, and the junction held 7 bases outside the gene matches. The CDR3 spans 17 residues. CDR3 in amino acids: CASSFRTSGSPADTQYF. The CDR3 bases are TGTGCCAGCAGCTTCCGGACTAGCGGGAGTCCCGCAGATACGCAGTATTTT.

This clonotype was seen repeatedly, ten times or more. The V call is TRBV7-8, the J call TRBJ2-7; 11 positions match TRBD1. Germline trimming cut 5 bases from V and 2 bases from J; bases unmatched to any gene: 2. CDR3 length equals 14 residues. The germline CDR1 and CDR2 sequences are SGHVS and FQNEAQ. For the CDR3, the DNA is TGTGCCAGCAGCCGGACAGGGGGCCCCTACGAGCAGTACTTC. As protein: CASSRTGGPYEQYF.

The J gene is TRBJ1-5, the V gene TRBV20-1, with D maybe TRBD1 (5 bases). V gave up 0 bases and J gave up 9 bases, with 9 bases separating them. The CDR3 runs 12 residues. From germline, CDR1 is DFQATT and CDR2 SNEGSKA (reference sequence). The CDR3 here is CSARDSGGPQHF. As DNA, the CDR3 is TGCAGTGCTAGAGATTCCGGGGGGCCCCAGCATTTT.

This clonotype was seen a few times. The V and J genes are TRBV28 and TRBJ1-6; the D is unclear. The CDR3 extends over 15 amino acids. V lost 2 bases and J 7 bases, leaving 12 bases between the germline ends. CDR1 is MDHEN, CDR2 SYDVKM, per germline. In DNA, the CDR3 is TGTGCCAGCAGTTTAGGAAGGGTTTCGAATTCACCCCTCCACTTT. This gives the protein CASSLGRVSNSPLHF.

The table lists this clonotype with many counts. The genes are TRBV7-3 and TRBJ1-1, with D unclear. The CDR3 is made up of 14 amino acids. Per germline, CDR1 SGHTA and CDR2 FQGTGA. V was shortened by 2 bases and J by 3 bases, with 10 bases between the two germline ends. Written as DNA, the CDR3 is TGTGCCAGCAGCTTATCTAGGGCGGACACTGAAGCTTTCTTT. This encodes CASSLSRADTEAFF.

This clonotype was counted between two and nine times. V gene TRBV20-1 combines with J gene TRBJ1-1; 10 nucleotides line up with TRBD1. The CDR3 contains 15 residues. J lost 5 bases, V lost 5 bases, and 11 bases had no gene match. From germline, CDR1 is DFQATT and CDR2 SNEGSKA (reference sequence). The CDR3 reads CSARPGQGINTEAFF. CDR3 DNA sequence: TGCAGTGCTCGTCCGGGACAGGGGATTAATACTGAAGCTTTCTTT.

The chain recombines TRBV6-1 with TRBJ1-1; D is possibly TRBD1 (6 bases). Trimming pared 3 bases from V and 10 bases from J, leaving 12 bases between. The germline V gene encodes CDR1 MNHNS and CDR2 SASEGT. This CDR3 comprises 12 residues. The CDR3 here is CASSDSGGRAFF. The CDR3 DNA sequence: TGTGCCAGCAGTGATTCGGGGGGCCGAGCTTTCTTT.

The table lists this clonotype with many counts. This chain uses TRBV7-2 with TRBJ1-5; D is possibly TRBD1 (5 bases). This CDR3 has 18 amino acids. Per germline, CDR1 SGHTA and CDR2 FQGNSA. Trimming took off 2 bases at V and 4 bases at J, with 21 bases between the two ends. The CDR3 spells CASSLPLGRQNSNQPQHF. The CDR3 DNA reads as TGTGCCAGCAGCTTACCCCTCGGGAGACAGAACTCTAATCAGCCCCAGCATTTT.

This clonotype occurred a few times. The CDR3 DNA follows: TGTGCCAGCAGCCGAGGCGGGGGGCGAGCAGATACGCAGTATTTT. Protein: CASSRGGGRADTQYF. The genes are TRBV11-2 and TRBJ2-3; 8 nucleotides agree with TRBD2. Germline CDR1 SGHAT, CDR2 FQNNGV. V trimming: 5 bases; J trimming: 4 bases; junction bases outside the gene matches: 8. The CDR3 is 15 amino acids.

The chain carries TRBV5-1 and TRBJ1-4; TRBD1 matches at 9 bases. The V gene's germline CDR1 is SGHRS and CDR2 YFSETQ. This CDR3 spans 16 amino acids. The ends lost 4 bases at V and 8 bases at J; junction bases unmatched: 12. CDR3 region: CASSIDPGQGNEKLFF. The CDR3 nucleotides read TGCGCCAGCAGCATCGATCCGGGACAGGGAAACGAAAAACTGTTTTTT.

This clonotype was counted only a few times. The chain is built from TRBV6-1 and TRBJ1-6; maybe TRBD1 (5 bases). V lost 1 base, J lost 7 bases, and 8 bases lay in between. Germline V gene sequence: CDR1 MNHNS, CDR2 SASEGT. The CDR3 has 14 amino acids. The CDR3 DNA follows: TGTGCCAGCAGTGAAGGGGGGGGGAATTCACCCCTCCACTTT. It specifies CASSEGGGNSPLHF.

This clonotype showed up many times. J is TRBJ1-3 and V is TRBV7-2, with D possibly being TRBD1 (5 bases). Germline lookup yields CDR1 SGHTA and CDR2 FQGNSA. The CDR3 consists of 14 residues. Trimming took off 3 bases at V and 0 bases at J, with 6 bases between the two ends. In nucleotides, the CDR3 is TGTGCCAGCAGCTTGACAGTCTCTGGAAACACCATATATTTT. Protein sequence: CASSLTVSGNTIYF.

At least ten counts were recorded for this clonotype. The chain links TRBV11-3 to TRBJ2-3, with unresolved D. This CDR3 has 14 residues. Trimming shortened V by 2 bases and J by 5 bases, and 11 bases separated the two germline ends. Per germline, CDR1 SGHNT and CDR2 YENEEA. The chain's CDR3 is CASSLSHVGDTQYF. The CDR3 nucleotides are TGTGCCAGCAGCTTATCCCATGTAGGAGATACGCAGTATTTT. Using reference TRBV11-3 and TRBJ2-3 for the parts outside the CDR3, the full variable domain is EAGVVQSPRYKIIEKKQPVAFWCNPISGHNTLYWYLQNLGQGPELLIRYENEEAVDDSQLPKDRFSAERLKGVDSTLKIQPAELGDSAVYLCASSLSHVGDTQYFGPGTRLTVL.

This chain joins TRBV28 and TRBJ1-1; a weak D match, TRBD1 (6 bases). Looked up from germline, CDR1 is MDHEN and CDR2 is SYDVKM. There are 13 residues in the CDR3. The germline V and J ends were trimmed by 5 bases and 5 bases, with 12 bases remaining between them. This chain's CDR3 is CASSRGQGTEAFF. CDR3 sequence (DNA): TGTGCCAGCAGTCGGGGACAAGGGACTGAAGCTTTCTTT.

The sample holds a few counts of this clonotype. CDR3 sequence: CASMGGGRTQETQYF. CDR3 nucleotides: TGTGCCAGCATGGGAGGAGGCAGGACACAAGAGACCCAGTACTTC. The chain employs TRBV7-6 and TRBJ2-5; perhaps TRBD2 as D (6 bases). The length of the CDR3 is 15 residues. Germline assignment: CDR1 SGHVS and CDR2 FNYEAQ. V lost 7 bases to trimming and J lost 2 bases, with 17 bases between them.